This is a list of T cell receptor beta chains from one sample in a study of immune cell composition in non-small cell lung cancer. Profiled with immunoSEQ multiplex PCR; TCRdb holds only in-frame clones, not every one. Counted here are over 2,000 clones, roughly three quarters occurring once; the ten biggest clones make up around a quarter. The material sequenced was non-adjacent lung tissue. The receptor source for this set is a human donor with non-small cell lung cancer. Each CDR3 is given with its conserved first and last residue. The D gene is left open where the match is weak. Only some rows state a clone size, as once, few, many or a class for expanded clones.

size | D | J | V | CDR3 | DNA
- | - | TRBJ1-2 | TRBV5-4 | CASSPGYRDIGNYGYTF | TGTGCCAGCAGCCCCGGTTACCGGGACATCGGTAACTATGGCTACACCTTC
- | - | TRBJ2-7 | TRBV5-5 | CASSPDSVLSSYEQYF | TGTGCCAGCAGCCCGGACAGCGTCCTAAGCTCCTACGAGCAGTACTTC
- | - | TRBJ2-6 | TRBV5-1 | CASSLRDTTLSGANVLTF | TGCGCCAGCAGCTTGCGGGACACTACACTCTCTGGGGCCAACGTCCTGACTTTC
- | TRBD2 | TRBJ2-3 | TRBV10-2 | CASGWGAGVQDTQYF | TGCGCCAGCGGATGGGGAGCGGGGGTGCAAGATACGCAGTATTTT
- | - | TRBJ2-7 | TRBV10-1 | CASSESGGAQYF | TGCGCCAGCAGTGAGTCGGGTGGGGCGCAGTACTTC
- | - | TRBJ2-2 | TRBV18 | CASSPNYSGLGAGELFF | TGTGCCAGCTCACCTAACTATAGCGGCCTCGGAGCCGGGGAGCTGTTTTTT
- | TRBD1 | TRBJ1-5 | TRBV6-6 | CASSPGGAGNQPQHF | TGTGCCAGCAGCCCAGGGGGCGCGGGCAATCAGCCCCAGCATTTT
medium-sized | - | TRBJ1-6 | TRBV18 | CASSPLALRSSYNSPLHF | TGTGCCAGCTCACCACTCGCACTCCGGAGCTCCTATAATTCACCCCTCCACTTT
- | TRBD1 | TRBJ1-3 | TRBV9 | CASSATGGSGNTIYF | TGTGCCAGCAGCGCCACAGGGGGCTCTGGAAACACCATATATTTT
- | - | TRBJ2-2 | TRBV27 | CASSTRGTGELFF | TGTGCCAGCAGTACCAGGGGTACCGGGGAGCTGTTTTTT
- | - | TRBJ2-6 | TRBV4-1 | CASSQDNRAGANVLTF | TGCGCCAGCAGCCAAGATAACAGGGCTGGGGCCAACGTCCTGACTTTC
- | - | TRBJ2-5 | TRBV5-6 | CASSLYSETQYF | TGTGCCAGCAGCTTGTATTCGGAGACCCAGTACTTC
- | - | TRBJ2-7 | TRBV5-4 | CASSLAGTESYEQYF | TGTGCCAGCAGCTTGGCAGGGACTGAATCCTACGAGCAGTACTTC
few | - | TRBJ2-3 | TRBV7-2 | CASSRRQEDTQYF | TGTGCCAGCAGCAGGCGACAGGAGGATACGCAGTATTTT
- | - | TRBJ2-7 | TRBV7-9 | CASSPPVRGPNEQYF | TGTGCCAGCAGCCCCCCGGTGAGAGGGCCTAACGAGCAGTACTTC
- | TRBD1 | TRBJ1-4 | TRBV25-1 | CASSEPGTGSEKLFF | TGTGCCAGCAGTGAACCCGGGACAGGGAGTGAAAAACTGTTTTTT
- | TRBD1 | TRBJ2-7 | TRBV4-1 | CASSQQWTGSYEQYF | TGCGCCAGCAGCCAACAATGGACAGGCTCCTACGAGCAGTACTTC
- | - | TRBJ2-7 | TRBV5-8 | CASSLRVFSYEQYF | TGTGCCAGCAGCCTTCGGGTGTTCTCCTACGAGCAGTACTTC
- | - | TRBJ1-2 | TRBV7-9 | CASSQGSGEGYTF | TGTGCCAGCAGCCAAGGATCAGGGGAAGGCTACACCTTC
- | TRBD1 | TRBJ2-5 | TRBV27 | CASSPGPGQGAQETQYF | TGTGCCAGCAGTCCGGGGCCGGGACAGGGGGCCCAAGAGACCCAGTACTTC
- | - | TRBJ1-2 | TRBV5-1 | CASSLEGKIANYGYTF | TGCGCCAGCAGCTTGGAGGGGAAGATCGCTAACTATGGCTACACCTTC
large | - | TRBJ2-1 | TRBV7-2 | CASSPGAEQFF | TGTGCCAGCAGCCCAGGGGCTGAGCAGTTCTTC
- | - | TRBJ1-5 | TRBV19 | CASSKRDTGAQPQHF | TGTGCCAGTAGTAAACGAGACACCGGCGCTCAGCCCCAGCATTTT
once | - | TRBJ2-2 | TRBV7-6 | CASSSRGPNTGELFF | TGTGCCAGCAGCTCCAGGGGACCTAACACCGGGGAGCTGTTTTTT
once | - | TRBJ2-1 | TRBV28 | CASSLGAGSPLANNEQFF | TGTGCCAGCAGTTTGGGGGCGGGTAGCCCCTTGGCTAACAATGAGCAGTTCTTC
- | TRBD1 | TRBJ1-2 | TRBV29-1 | CSVLLPGQGSGNYGYTF | TGCAGCGTCCTTCTTCCGGGACAGGGGTCTGGTAACTATGGCTACACCTTC
few | - | TRBJ1-3 | TRBV28 | CASSLWGASGNTIYF | TGTGCCAGCAGTTTGTGGGGAGCCTCTGGAAACACCATATATTTT
- | - | TRBJ1-4 | TRBV7-9 | CASSLERTVEKLFF | TGTGCCAGCAGCTTAGAGAGGACTGTCGAAAAACTGTTTTTT
- | TRBD1 | TRBJ1-2 | TRBV4-3 | CASSLSGTGGGGYTF | TGCGCCAGCAGCCTTTCCGGGACAGGGGGGGGAGGCTACACCTTC
few | TRBD1 | TRBJ1-2 | TRBV7-9 | CASTRVTQGGYGYTF | TGTGCCAGCACCCGAGTGACCCAGGGGGGCTATGGCTACACCTTC
- | TRBD2 | TRBJ2-7 | TRBV7-9 | CASSSGTSGSTYEQYF | TGTGCCAGCAGCTCCGGGACTAGCGGATCCACCTACGAGCAGTACTTC
- | - | TRBJ1-4 | TRBV10-3 | CALPMPCALSNEKLFF | TGTGCCCTCCCGATGCCCTGCGCACTATCTAATGAAAAACTGTTTTTT
- | - | TRBJ2-7 | TRBV6-1 | CASKTGGTGYYEQYF | TGTGCCAGTAAAACGGGAGGGACAGGGTACTACGAGCAGTACTTC
- | TRBD1 | TRBJ2-5 | TRBV6-6 | CASRGGQGNQETQYF | TGTGCCAGCAGGGGGGGACAGGGGAACCAAGAGACCCAGTACTTC
- | - | TRBJ1-6 | TRBV6-5 | CASSYKDSNSPLHF | TGTGCCAGCAGTTACAAGGACAGCAATTCACCCCTCCACTTT
- | - | TRBJ2-2 | TRBV7-2 | CASQTGRADTGELFF | TGTGCCAGCCAAACGGGCAGGGCGGACACCGGGGAGCTGTTTTTT
- | - | TRBJ2-3 | TRBV27 | CASSLVGVQDTQYF | TGTGCCAGCAGTTTAGTAGGGGTTCAGGATACGCAGTATTTT
- | TRBD2 | TRBJ2-3 | TRBV7-2 | CASSPGSGADTQYF | TGTGCCAGCAGCCCGGGGAGCGGGGCGGATACGCAGTATTTT
- | TRBD2 | TRBJ2-3 | TRBV7-2 | CASSLERWRGGPDTQYF | TGTGCCAGCAGCTTAGAACGGTGGCGGGGGGGCCCAGATACGCAGTATTTT
once | - | TRBJ2-5 | TRBV14 | CASSHTGTTQETQYF | TGTGCCAGCAGCCATACCGGGACAACCCAAGAGACCCAGTACTTC
- | - | TRBJ2-5 | TRBV7-8 | CASSPLSATETQYF | TGTGCCAGCAGCCCCCTGAGTGCCACAGAGACCCAGTACTTC
- | - | TRBJ1-6 | TRBV5-5 | CASSFRLLSSYNSPLHF | TGTGCCAGCAGCTTTCGCCTTTTGAGCTCCTATAATTCACCCCTCCACTTT
- | - | TRBJ1-5 | TRBV20-1 | CSAAGDQPQHF | TGCAGTGCGGCGGGGGATCAGCCCCAGCATTTT
- | - | TRBJ1-4 | TRBV7-8 | CASERGFGEKLFF | TGTGCCAGTGAGAGGGGGTTTGGTGAAAAACTGTTTTTT
few | - | TRBJ2-7 | TRBV21-1 | CASSKAGQHHEQYF | TGTGCCAGCAGCAAAGCAGGACAGCATCACGAGCAGTACTTC
- | TRBD1 | TRBJ2-7 | TRBV11-3 | CASSGGSGTGTDEQYF | TGTGCCAGCAGCGGCGGGTCCGGGACAGGCACGGATGAGCAGTACTTC
hyperexpanded | TRBD1 | TRBJ1-5 | TRBV6-5 | CASSYTTGADQPQHF | TGTGCCAGCAGTTACACTACAGGGGCCGATCAGCCCCAGCATTTT
- | - | TRBJ1-3 | TRBV6-4 | CATGGGRLSQSGNTIYF | TGTGCCACCGGCGGGGGGCGACTATCTCAATCTGGAAACACCATATATTTT
- | - | TRBJ2-5 | TRBV6-5 | CASSYSPSLARETQYF | TGTGCCAGCAGTTACTCGCCGAGTCTAGCGCGGGAGACCCAGTACTTC
- | - | TRBJ1-5 | TRBV7-9 | CASSETGTLDSNQPQHF | TGTGCCAGCAGCGAGACCGGGACACTTGATAGCAATCAGCCCCAGCATTTT
- | TRBD1 | TRBJ1-1 | TRBV7-2 | CASSFDLPTRQGTEAFF | TGTGCCAGCAGCTTTGACCTGCCAACCCGACAGGGCACCGAAGCTTTCTTT
- | - | TRBJ1-3 | TRBV7-3 | CASSLGGSAGNTIYF | TGTGCCAGCAGCTTAGGAGGCAGTGCGGGAAACACCATATATTTT
- | TRBD2 | TRBJ2-7 | TRBV18 | CASSPRAELAGGLGEQYF | TGTGCCAGCTCACCCCGCGCCGAACTAGCGGGGGGACTTGGCGAGCAGTACTTC
- | TRBD1 | TRBJ1-5 | TRBV4-1 | CASSLVTGGKNQPQHF | TGCGCCAGCAGCCTCGTAACAGGGGGCAAAAATCAGCCCCAGCATTTT